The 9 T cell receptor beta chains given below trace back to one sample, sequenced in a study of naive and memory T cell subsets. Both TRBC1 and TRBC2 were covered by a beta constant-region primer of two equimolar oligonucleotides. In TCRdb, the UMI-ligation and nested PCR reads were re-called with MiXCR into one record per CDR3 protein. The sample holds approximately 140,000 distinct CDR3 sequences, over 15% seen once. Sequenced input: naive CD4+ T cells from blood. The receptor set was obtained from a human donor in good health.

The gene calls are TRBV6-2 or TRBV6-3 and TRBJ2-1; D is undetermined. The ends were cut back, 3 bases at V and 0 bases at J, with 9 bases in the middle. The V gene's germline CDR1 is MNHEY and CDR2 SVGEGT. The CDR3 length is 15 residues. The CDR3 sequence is CASSYSQSSYNEQFF. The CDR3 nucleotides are TGTGCCAGCAGTTATTCCCAAAGCTCCTACAATGAGCAGTTCTTC.

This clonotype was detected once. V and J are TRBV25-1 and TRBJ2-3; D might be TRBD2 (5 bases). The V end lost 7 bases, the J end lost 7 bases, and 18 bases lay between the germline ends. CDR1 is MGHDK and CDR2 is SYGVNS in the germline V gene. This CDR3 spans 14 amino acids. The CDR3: CASTLARTSHTQYF. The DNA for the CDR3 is TGTGCCAGCACTCTAGCTAGGACGTCTCATACGCAGTATTTT.

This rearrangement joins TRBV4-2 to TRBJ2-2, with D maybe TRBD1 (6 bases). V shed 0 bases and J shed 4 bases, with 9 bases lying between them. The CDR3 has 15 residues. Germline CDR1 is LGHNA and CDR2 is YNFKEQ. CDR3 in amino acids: CASSQEHRVTGELFF. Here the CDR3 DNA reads TGTGCCAGCAGCCAAGAGCACAGGGTCACCGGGGAGCTGTTTTTT.

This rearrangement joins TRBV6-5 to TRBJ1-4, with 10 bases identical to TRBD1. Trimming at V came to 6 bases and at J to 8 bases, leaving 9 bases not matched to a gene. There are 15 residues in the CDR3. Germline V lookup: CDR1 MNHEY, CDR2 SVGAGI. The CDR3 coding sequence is TGTGCCAGCAGACCGCGGACAGGGGGGAGCGAAAAACTGTTTTTT. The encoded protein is CASRPRTGGSEKLFF.

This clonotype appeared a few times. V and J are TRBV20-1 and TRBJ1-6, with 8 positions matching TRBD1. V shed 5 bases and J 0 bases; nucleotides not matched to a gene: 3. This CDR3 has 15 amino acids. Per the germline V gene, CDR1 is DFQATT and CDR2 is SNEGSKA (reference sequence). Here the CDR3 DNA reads TGCAGTGCTTTAACAGGGGGCTCCTATAATTCACCCCTCCACTTT. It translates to CSALTGGSYNSPLHF.

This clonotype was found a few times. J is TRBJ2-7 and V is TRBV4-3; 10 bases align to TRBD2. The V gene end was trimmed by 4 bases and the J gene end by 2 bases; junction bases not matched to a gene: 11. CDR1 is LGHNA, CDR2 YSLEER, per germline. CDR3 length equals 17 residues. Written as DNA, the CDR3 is TGCGCCAGCAGCCCGAGCCCAGCGGGAGGGCACACCTACGAGCAGTACTTC. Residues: CASSPSPAGGHTYEQYF.

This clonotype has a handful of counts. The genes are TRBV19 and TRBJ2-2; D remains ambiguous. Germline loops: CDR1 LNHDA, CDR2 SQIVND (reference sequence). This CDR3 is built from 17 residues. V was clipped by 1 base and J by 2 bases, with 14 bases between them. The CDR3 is CASSIGAAAQNTGELFF. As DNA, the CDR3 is TGTGCCAGTAGTATAGGGGCGGCGGCACAAAACACCGGGGAGCTGTTTTTT.

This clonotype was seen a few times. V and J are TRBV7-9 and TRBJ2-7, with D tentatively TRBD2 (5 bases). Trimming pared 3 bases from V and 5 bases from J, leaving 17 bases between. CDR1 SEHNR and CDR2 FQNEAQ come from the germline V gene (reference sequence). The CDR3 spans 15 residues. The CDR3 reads CASSFGGRGSDEQYF. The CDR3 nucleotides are TGTGCCAGCAGCTTCGGCGGCAGAGGTAGCGACGAGCAGTACTTC. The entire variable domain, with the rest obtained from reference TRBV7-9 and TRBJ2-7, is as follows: DTGVSQNPRHKITKRGQNVTFRCDPISEHNRLYWYRQTLGQGPEFLTYFQNEAQLEKSRLLSDRFSAERPKGSFSTLEIQRTEQGDSAMYLCASSFGGRGSDEQYFGPGTRLTVT.

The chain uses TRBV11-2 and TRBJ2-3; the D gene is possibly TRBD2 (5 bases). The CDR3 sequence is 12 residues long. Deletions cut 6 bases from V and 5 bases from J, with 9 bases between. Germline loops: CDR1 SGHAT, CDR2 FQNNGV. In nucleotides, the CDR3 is TGTGCCAGCAGAAACCGGGGAGATACGCAGTATTTT. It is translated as CASRNRGDTQYF.